Listed below are T cell receptor beta chains from one sample, sequenced in a study of Ad26.COV2.S vaccination and SARS-CoV-2 variants. Clones were sequenced by immunoSEQ multiplex PCR, and TCRdb holds only the in-frame ones, with some missing. The table shows about 280,000 clones, with approximately 87% occurring only once. Sequencing used peripheral blood, obtained in a trial of Ad26.COV2.S vaccine versus placebo. These TCRs come from a person between 18 and 65 years old who received the Ad26.COV2.S COVID-19 vaccine or a placebo. Both conserved end residues are part of each CDR3. A D gene is named only where the DNA matches it firmly.

j_call: TRBJ2-3; d_call: -; v_call: TRBV7-2; cdr3_aa: CASSLVLRDTQYF
j_call: TRBJ2-7; d_call: TRBD2; v_call: TRBV7-9; cdr3_aa: CASRAGALYEQYF
j_call: TRBJ2-3; d_call: TRBD2; v_call: TRBV5-8; cdr3_aa: CASSAYNRGADTQYF
j_call: TRBJ2-1; d_call: TRBD2; v_call: TRBV7-2; cdr3_aa: CASSFLAGGPNEQFF
j_call: TRBJ2-1; d_call: -; v_call: TRBV5-1; cdr3_aa: CASSLAAGNEQFF
j_call: TRBJ2-1; d_call: -; v_call: TRBV29-1; cdr3_aa: CSVTGTLYFGEQFF
j_call: TRBJ1-1; d_call: -; v_call: TRBV7-9; cdr3_aa: CASSLPGSEAFF
j_call: TRBJ2-7; d_call: -; v_call: TRBV7-9; cdr3_aa: CASSLGSGSYEQYF
j_call: TRBJ2-5; d_call: -; v_call: TRBV2; cdr3_aa: CASRRVVGTQYF
j_call: TRBJ1-2; d_call: -; v_call: TRBV11-2; cdr3_aa: CASSFSEYGYTF
j_call: TRBJ2-7; d_call: -; v_call: TRBV15; cdr3_aa: CATSGPQGEGYEQYF
j_call: TRBJ2-3; d_call: -; v_call: TRBV19; cdr3_aa: CASTNRDHATDTQYF
j_call: TRBJ2-7; d_call: TRBD1; v_call: TRBV11-2; cdr3_aa: CASRGDRGKNSYEQYF
j_call: TRBJ2-3; d_call: -; v_call: TRBV2; cdr3_aa: CASTEQSTAADTQYF
j_call: TRBJ1-4; d_call: -; v_call: TRBV15; cdr3_aa: CATSMPGGEKLFF
j_call: TRBJ2-1; d_call: -; v_call: TRBV6-5; cdr3_aa: CASEGRNAEQFF
j_call: TRBJ2-7; d_call: -; v_call: TRBV11-2; cdr3_aa: CASSLSPAGEQYF
j_call: TRBJ2-7; d_call: -; v_call: TRBV28; cdr3_aa: CASSLGGGEWYEQYF
j_call: TRBJ1-6; d_call: -; v_call: TRBV6-1; cdr3_aa: CASSDLQAYNSPLHF
j_call: TRBJ1-2; d_call: -; v_call: TRBV12-3/TRBV12-4; cdr3_aa: CASSLGVNYGYTF
j_call: TRBJ1-3; d_call: -; v_call: TRBV9; cdr3_aa: CASSVRTRGDSGNTIYF
j_call: TRBJ2-3; d_call: -; v_call: TRBV20-1; cdr3_aa: CSVRGADTQYF
j_call: TRBJ2-7; d_call: -; v_call: TRBV2; cdr3_aa: CASSSLGIDSYEQYF
j_call: TRBJ1-5; d_call: -; v_call: TRBV19; cdr3_aa: CASSIRDVNQPQHF
j_call: TRBJ1-6; d_call: -; v_call: TRBV5-5; cdr3_aa: CASSLAGAAGGSPLHF
j_call: TRBJ1-2; d_call: TRBD1; v_call: TRBV3-1/TRBV3-2; cdr3_aa: CASSLHHLTGTGFCRYTF
j_call: TRBJ2-6; d_call: TRBD2; v_call: TRBV7-2; cdr3_aa: CASSLGGGTGANVLTF
j_call: TRBJ2-7; d_call: -; v_call: TRBV14; cdr3_aa: CASSQRRVHEQYF
j_call: TRBJ2-7; d_call: -; v_call: TRBV10-1; cdr3_aa: CASSESHGGKVDEQYF
j_call: TRBJ2-7; d_call: -; v_call: TRBV9; cdr3_aa: CASSVGGGHYEQYF
j_call: TRBJ1-1; d_call: TRBD1; v_call: TRBV4-1; cdr3_aa: CASSPGPGQTNTEAFF
j_call: TRBJ2-3; d_call: TRBD1; v_call: TRBV6-5; cdr3_aa: CASSYSGQGTDTQYF